The clone carrying this TCR beta chain has only a few counts. Its specificity is not known. Once obtained from cultured CD4+ T cells, the DNA was sequenced using the Oncomine TCR Beta short-read assay. TCRdb reprocessed the PCR reads with MiXCR, giving one entry per CDR3 protein. The sample lists thousands of distinct CDR3 sequences, around 47% seen once, with around two fifths in the top ten. The sample is drawn from a study of vaccination and CD4 T cells after COVID-19. Study-wide context: Cells were stimulated with overlapping spike peptide pools from SARS-CoV-2, HCoV-NL63, HCoV-OC43 and HCoV-229E. Findings of the study overall: With convalescent patients, a median 86.3% of reactive clones emerged solely after vaccination. SARS-CoV-2-reactive clonotypes showed a nonsignificant median rise from approximately 21 to 40.

The treatment: roughly ten-day PBMC culture with coronavirus spike peptide pools or control peptides (ViraFEST assay). The collection of CD4+ T cells from the unexposed donor took place before the COVID-19 pandemic (2011-2018). The CDR3 consists of 12 residues. Germline V gene data show CDR1 as MNHNS and CDR2 as SASEGT. Between the trimmed V and J ends, which lost 6 bases and 7 bases, there was a span of 12 bases. The clonotype originates from a human donor in good health. This chain uses TRBV6-1 with TRBJ1-2; perhaps TRBD1 as D (6 bases). The sequenced material came from CD4+ T cells from blood, cultured in vitro. This chain's CDR3 is CASSLTGPGYTF. CDR3 nucleotides: TGTGCCAGCAGCCTTACAGGGCCTGGCTACACCTTC.